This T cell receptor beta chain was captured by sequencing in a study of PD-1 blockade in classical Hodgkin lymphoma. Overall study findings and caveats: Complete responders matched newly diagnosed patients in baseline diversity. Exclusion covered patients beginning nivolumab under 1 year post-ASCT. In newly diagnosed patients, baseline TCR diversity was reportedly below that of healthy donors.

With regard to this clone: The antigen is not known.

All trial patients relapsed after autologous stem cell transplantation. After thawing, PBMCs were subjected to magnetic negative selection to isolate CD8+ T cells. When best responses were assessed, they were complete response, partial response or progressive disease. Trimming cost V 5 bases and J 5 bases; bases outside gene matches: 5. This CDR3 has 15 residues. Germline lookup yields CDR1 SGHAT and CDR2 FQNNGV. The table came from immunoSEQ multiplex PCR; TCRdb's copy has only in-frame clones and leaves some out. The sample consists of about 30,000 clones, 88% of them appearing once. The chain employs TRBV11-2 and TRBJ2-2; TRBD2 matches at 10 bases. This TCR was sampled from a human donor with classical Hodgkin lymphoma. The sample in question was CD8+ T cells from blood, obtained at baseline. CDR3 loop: CASSPTSGITGELFF. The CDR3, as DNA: TGTGCCAGCAGCCCAACTAGCGGGATAACCGGGGAGCTGTTTTTT.